Sequencing of this T cell receptor beta chain was carried out in a study of blood T cell repertoires in COVID-19. Whole-study context: Acute and convalescent COVID-19 samples came from the United States, Italy and Spain. T cells, B-cell-depleted T cells, or PBMCs supplied cDNA or gDNA.

One Seattle source followed patients from active infection through their disease course. After removal of 0 bases from V and 0 bases from J, the junction contained 2 bases not matched to a gene. CDR3 length: 15 amino acids. Germline V lookup: CDR1 SGHRS, CDR2 YFSETQ. The authors' processing: Using reference gene primer amplification, nucleated cell counts were estimated. Data came from immunoSEQ multiplex PCR; TCRdb stores just in-frame clones and leaves some out. From that table come the V and J calls and clone size; the DNA was used to work out D and trimming. The table has approximately 240,000 clones, 83% seen once.

The origin of this receptor is a woman under 40 with COVID-19, enrolled during active disease. The V call is TRBV5-1, the J call TRBJ1-2; 7 nucleotides line up with TRBD1. The material sequenced was peripheral blood. CDR3 protein: CASSLAGTANYGYTF. In DNA, the CDR3 is TGCGCCAGCAGCTTGGCGGGGACAGCTAACTATGGCTACACCTTC.